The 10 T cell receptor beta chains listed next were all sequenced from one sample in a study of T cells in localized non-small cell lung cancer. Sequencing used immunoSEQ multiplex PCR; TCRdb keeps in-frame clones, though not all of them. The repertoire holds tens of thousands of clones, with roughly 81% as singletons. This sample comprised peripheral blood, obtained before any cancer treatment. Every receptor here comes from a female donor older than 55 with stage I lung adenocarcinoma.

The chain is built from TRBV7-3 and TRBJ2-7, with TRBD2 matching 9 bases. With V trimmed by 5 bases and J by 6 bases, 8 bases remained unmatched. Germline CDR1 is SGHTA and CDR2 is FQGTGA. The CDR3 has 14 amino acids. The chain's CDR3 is CASSTAGGLGEQYF. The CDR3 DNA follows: TGTGCCAGCAGCACCGCGGGGGGGCTCGGCGAGCAGTACTTC.

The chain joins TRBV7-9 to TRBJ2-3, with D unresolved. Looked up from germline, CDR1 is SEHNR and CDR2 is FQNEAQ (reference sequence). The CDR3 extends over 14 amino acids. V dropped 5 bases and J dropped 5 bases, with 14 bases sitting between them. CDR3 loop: CASSQRMEQDTQYF. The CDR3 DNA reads TGTGCCAGCAGCCAAAGGATGGAGCAAGATACGCAGTATTTT.

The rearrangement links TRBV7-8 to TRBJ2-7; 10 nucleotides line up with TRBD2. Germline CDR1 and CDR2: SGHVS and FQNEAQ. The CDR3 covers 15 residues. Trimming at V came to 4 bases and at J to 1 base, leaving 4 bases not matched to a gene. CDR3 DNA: TGTGCCAGCAGCTCCCGGACTAGCGGTTCCTACGAGCAGTACTTC. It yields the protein CASSSRTSGSYEQYF.

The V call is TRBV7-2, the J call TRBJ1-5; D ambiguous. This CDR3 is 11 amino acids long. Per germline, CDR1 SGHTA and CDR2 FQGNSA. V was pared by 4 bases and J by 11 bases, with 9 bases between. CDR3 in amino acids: CASSWGPSQHF. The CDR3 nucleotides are TGTGCCAGCAGCTGGGGTCCCTCCCAGCATTTT.

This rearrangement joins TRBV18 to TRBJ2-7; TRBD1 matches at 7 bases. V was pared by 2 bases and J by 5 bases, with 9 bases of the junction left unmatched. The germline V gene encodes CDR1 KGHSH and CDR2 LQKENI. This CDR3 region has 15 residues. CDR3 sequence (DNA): TGTGCCAGCTCACCATATGGGGACAGCCAAAACGAGCAGTACTTC. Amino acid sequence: CASSPYGDSQNEQYF. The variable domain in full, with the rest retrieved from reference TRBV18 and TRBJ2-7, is NAGVMQNPRHLVRRRGQEARLRCSPMKGHSHVYWYRQLPEEGLKFMVYLQKENIIDESGMPKERFSAEFPKEGPSILRIQQVVRGDSAAYFCASSPYGDSQNEQYFGPGTRLTVT.

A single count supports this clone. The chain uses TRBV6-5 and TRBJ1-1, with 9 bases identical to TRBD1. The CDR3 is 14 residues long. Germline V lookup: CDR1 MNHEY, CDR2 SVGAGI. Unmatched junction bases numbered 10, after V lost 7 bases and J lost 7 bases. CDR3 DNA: TGTGCCAGCAATTCCGACAGGGGGGAAGGTGAAGCTTTCTTT. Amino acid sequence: CASNSDRGEGEAFF.

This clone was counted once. The CDR3 DNA follows: TGTGCCAGCAGCCAACAGGGAGGCGATCAGCCCCAGCATTTT. It yields the protein CASSQQGGDQPQHF. The gene calls are TRBV7-9 and TRBJ1-5; a possible D gene is TRBD1 (6 bases). The CDR3 loop spans 14 amino acids. Germline V gives CDR1 SEHNR, CDR2 FQNEAQ (reference sequence). The V gene lost 5 bases and the J gene lost 5 bases, with 13 bases spanning the gap.

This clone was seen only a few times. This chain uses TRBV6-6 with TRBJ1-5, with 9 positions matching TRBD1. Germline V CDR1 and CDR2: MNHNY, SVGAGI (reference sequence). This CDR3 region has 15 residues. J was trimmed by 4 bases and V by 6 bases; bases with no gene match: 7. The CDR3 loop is CASRDRDRENQPQHF. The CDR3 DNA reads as TGTGCCAGCAGGGACCGGGACAGGGAAAATCAGCCCCAGCATTTT.

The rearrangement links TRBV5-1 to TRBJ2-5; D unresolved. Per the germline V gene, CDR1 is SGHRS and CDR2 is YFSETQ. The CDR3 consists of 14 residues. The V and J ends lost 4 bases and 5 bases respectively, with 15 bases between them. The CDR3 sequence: CASSGDLELETQYF. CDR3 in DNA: TGCGCCAGCAGCGGTGACTTAGAATTGGAGACCCAGTACTTC.

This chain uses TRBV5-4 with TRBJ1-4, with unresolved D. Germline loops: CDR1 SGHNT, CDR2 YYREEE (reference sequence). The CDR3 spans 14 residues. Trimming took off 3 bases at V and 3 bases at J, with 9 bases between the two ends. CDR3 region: CASSSGRANEKLFF. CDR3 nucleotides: TGTGCCAGCAGCTCAGGACGGGCTAATGAAAAACTGTTTTTT.